This TCR beta chain was sequenced in a study of T cells in narcolepsy. Only in-frame clones appear in the TCRdb table, and some are missing; sequencing was by immunoSEQ multiplex PCR. The repertoire holds fewer than 35,000 clones, with around 80% as singletons. Study-wide points: Healthy controls reportedly lacked the autoreactive clonotypes serially found in patients' blood.

Germline V CDR1 and CDR2: SGHRS, YFSETQ. This CDR3 region has 8 residues. This clone turned up a few times. Its antigen is currently unknown. A junction end diverges from the germline sequence, so it may reflect a read error. This TCR was sampled from a human donor with narcolepsy. Sample: CD45RA- memory CD4+ T cells from PBMCs. The gene calls are TRBV5-1 and TRBJ1-4; D perhaps matches TRBD1 (5 bases). The CDR3 DNA sequence: TGCGCCAGCCCCTTGGGGCCTTTT. It specifies CASPLGPF.